The T cell receptor (beta chain) under discussion was sequenced for a study of PD-L1 blockade in urothelial cancer. The CDR3 runs to 13 residues. The germline V gene encodes CDR1 MDHEN and CDR2 SYDVKM. Generated by immunoSEQ multiplex PCR, the TCRdb table keeps only in-frame clones and is missing some. The top ten hold around 16% of the sample, which has around 40,000 clones, about 83% seen once. The origin of this receptor is a man in his fifties or sixties with urothelial cancer. The sample in question was PBMCs, obtained around atezolizumab (anti-PD-L1) treatment. The rearrangement joins TRBV28 to TRBJ2-7; TRBD2 is a possible D gene (5 bases). CDR3 DNA sequence: TGTGCTAGCGTGAGGGAGCTCGTGGGCGAGCAGTACTTC. Translation: CASVRELVGEQYF.